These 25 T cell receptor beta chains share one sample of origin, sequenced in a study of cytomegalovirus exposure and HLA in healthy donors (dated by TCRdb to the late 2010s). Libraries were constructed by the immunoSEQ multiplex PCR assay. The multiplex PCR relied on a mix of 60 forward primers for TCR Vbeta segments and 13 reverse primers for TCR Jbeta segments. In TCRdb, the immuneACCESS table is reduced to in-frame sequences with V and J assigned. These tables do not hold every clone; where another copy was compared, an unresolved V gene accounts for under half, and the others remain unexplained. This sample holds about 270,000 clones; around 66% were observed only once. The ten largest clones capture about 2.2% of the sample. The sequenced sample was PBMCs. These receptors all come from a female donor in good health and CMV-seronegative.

The CDR3 protein is CASSPGWGSYEQYF. Here the CDR3 DNA reads TGTGCCAGCAGCCCGGGGTGGGGCTCCTACGAGCAGTACTTC. The chain is built from TRBV7-9 and TRBJ2-7; a weak D match, TRBD2 (5 bases). CDR1 is SEHNR and CDR2 is FQNEAQ in the germline V gene (reference sequence). This CDR3 is 14 amino acids long. V dropped 5 bases and J dropped 0 bases, with 11 bases sitting between them.

CDR3 residues: CATSIRGRGGRPYEQYF. The CDR3 DNA follows: TGTGCCACCTCTATTAGGGGCCGGGGCGGGAGACCCTACGAGCAGTACTTC. This rearrangement joins TRBV21-1 to TRBJ2-7; the table names TRBD2, a call not compared with the DNA. TRBV21-1 is an annotated pseudogene. The CDR3 spans 17 residues.

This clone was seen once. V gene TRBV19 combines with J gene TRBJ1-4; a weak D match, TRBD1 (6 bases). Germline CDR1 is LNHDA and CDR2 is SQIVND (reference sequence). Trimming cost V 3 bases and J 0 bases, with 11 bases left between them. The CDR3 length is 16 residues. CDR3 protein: CASSIPWTATNEKLFF. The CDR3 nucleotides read TGTGCCAGTAGTATCCCCTGGACAGCAACTAATGAAAAACTGTTTTTT. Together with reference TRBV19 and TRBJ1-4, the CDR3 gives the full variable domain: DGGITQSPKYLFRKEGQNVTLSCEQNLNHDAMYWYRQDPGQGLRLIYYSQIVNDFQKGDIAEGYSVSREKKESFPLTVTSAQKNPTAFYLCASSIPWTATNEKLFFGSGTQLSVL.

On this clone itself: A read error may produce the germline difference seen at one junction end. In DNA, the CDR3 is TGTGCCAGTAGTATCTGGTTGGAGACAGGGCAAGTCTTC. Translation: CASSIWLETGQVF. The chain joins TRBV19 to TRBJ2-1; 7 nucleotides align to TRBD1. CDR1 LNHDA and CDR2 SQIVND come from the germline V gene (reference sequence). The CDR3 consists of 13 residues.

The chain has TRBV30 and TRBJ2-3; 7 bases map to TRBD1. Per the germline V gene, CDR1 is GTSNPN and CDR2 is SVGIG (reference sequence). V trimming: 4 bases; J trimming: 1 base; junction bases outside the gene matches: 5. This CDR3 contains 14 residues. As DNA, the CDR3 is TGTGCCTGGACCCGACAGGGCGGCACAGATACGCAGTATTTT. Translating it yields CAWTRQGGTDTQYF.

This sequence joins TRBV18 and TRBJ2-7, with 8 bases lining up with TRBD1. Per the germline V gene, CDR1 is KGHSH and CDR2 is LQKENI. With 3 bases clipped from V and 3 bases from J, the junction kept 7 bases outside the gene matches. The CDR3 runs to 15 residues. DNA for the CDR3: TGTGCCAGCTCACCGGGACAGGCTAGACACTACGAGCAGTACTTC. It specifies CASSPGQARHYEQYF.

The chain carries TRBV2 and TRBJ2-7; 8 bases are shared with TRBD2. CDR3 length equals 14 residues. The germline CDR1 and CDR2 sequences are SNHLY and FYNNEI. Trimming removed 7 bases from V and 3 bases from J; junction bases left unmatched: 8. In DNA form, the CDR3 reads TGTGCCAGCATAGATCGGGAGGGTGGCTACGAGCAGTACTTC. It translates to CASIDREGGYEQYF.

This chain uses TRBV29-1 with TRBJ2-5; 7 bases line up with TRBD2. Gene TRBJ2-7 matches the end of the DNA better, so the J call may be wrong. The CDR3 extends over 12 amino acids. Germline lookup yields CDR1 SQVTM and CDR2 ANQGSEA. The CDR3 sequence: CSVERWGGEQYF. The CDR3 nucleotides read TGCAGCGTTGAACGGTGGGGGGGCGAGCAGTACTTC.

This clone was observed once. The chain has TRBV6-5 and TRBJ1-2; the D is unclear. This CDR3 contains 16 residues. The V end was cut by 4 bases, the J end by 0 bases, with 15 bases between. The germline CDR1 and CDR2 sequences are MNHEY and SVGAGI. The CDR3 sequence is CASSFHPEGANYGYTF. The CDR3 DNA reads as TGTGCCAGCAGTTTCCACCCGGAGGGAGCTAACTATGGCTACACCTTC.

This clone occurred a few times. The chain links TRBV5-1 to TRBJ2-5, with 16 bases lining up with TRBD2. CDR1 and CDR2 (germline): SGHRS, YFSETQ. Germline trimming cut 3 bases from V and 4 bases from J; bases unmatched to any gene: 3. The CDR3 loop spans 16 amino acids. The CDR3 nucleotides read TGCGCCAGCAGCTCGGGACTAGCGGGAGGGCCAGAGACCCAGTACTTC. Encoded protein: CASSSGLAGGPETQYF.

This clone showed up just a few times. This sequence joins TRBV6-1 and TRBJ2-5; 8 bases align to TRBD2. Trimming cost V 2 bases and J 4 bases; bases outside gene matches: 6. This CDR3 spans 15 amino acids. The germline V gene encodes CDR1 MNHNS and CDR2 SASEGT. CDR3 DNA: TGTGCCAGCAGTGAAACGGCGGGAGGTCGAGAGACCCAGTACTTC. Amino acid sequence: CASSETAGGRETQYF.

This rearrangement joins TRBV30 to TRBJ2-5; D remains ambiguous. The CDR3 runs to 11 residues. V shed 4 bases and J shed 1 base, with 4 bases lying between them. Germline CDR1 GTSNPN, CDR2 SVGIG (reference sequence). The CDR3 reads CAWTIQETQYF. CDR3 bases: TGTGCCTGGACTATCCAAGAGACCCAGTACTTC.

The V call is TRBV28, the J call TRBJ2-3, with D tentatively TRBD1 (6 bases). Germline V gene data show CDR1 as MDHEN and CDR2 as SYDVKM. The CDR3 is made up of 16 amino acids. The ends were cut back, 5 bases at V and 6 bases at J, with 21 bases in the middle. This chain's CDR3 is CASSPSGYREQDTQYF. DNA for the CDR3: TGTGCCAGCAGTCCATCGGGCTACAGGGAACAGGATACGCAGTATTTT. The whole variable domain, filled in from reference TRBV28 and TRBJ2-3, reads DVKVTQSSRYLVKRTGEKVFLECVQDMDHENMFWYRQDPGLGLRLIYFSYDVKMKEKGDIPEGYSVSREKKERFSLILESASTNQTSMYLCASSPSGYREQDTQYFGPGTRLTVL.

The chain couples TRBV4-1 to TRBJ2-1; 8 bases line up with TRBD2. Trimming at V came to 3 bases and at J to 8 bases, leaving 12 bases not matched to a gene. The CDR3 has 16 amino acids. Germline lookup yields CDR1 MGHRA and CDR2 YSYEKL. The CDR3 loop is CASSHPGTRRGDEQFF. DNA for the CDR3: TGCGCCAGCAGCCACCCCGGGACTAGGAGGGGGGATGAGCAGTTCTTC.

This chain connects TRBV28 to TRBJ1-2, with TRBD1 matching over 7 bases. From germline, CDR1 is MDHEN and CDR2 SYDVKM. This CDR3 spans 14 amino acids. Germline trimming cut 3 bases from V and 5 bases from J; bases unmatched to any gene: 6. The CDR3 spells CASSFGGQRYGYTF. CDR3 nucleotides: TGTGCCAGCAGTTTCGGGGGACAGAGGTATGGCTACACCTTC.

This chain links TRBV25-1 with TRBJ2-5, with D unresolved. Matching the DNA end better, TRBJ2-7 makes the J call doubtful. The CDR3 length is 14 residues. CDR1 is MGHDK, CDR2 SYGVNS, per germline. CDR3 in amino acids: CASSAPQSLYEQYF. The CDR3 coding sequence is TGTGCCAGCAGTGCCCCACAGTCTCTCTACGAGCAGTACTTC.

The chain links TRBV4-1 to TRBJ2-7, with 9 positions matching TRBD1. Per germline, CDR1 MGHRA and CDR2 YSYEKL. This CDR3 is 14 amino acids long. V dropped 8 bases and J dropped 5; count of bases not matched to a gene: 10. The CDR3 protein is CASGPRDRVHEQYF. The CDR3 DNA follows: TGCGCCAGCGGCCCCCGGGACAGGGTCCACGAGCAGTACTTC.

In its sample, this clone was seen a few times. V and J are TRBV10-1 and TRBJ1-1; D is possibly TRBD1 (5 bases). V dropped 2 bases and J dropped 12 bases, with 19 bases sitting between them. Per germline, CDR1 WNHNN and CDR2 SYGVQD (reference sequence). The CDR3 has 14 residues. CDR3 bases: TGCGCCAGCAGTGAGGGCCGGGACTCCCAGAAGCCTTTCTTT. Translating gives CASSEGRDSQKPFF.

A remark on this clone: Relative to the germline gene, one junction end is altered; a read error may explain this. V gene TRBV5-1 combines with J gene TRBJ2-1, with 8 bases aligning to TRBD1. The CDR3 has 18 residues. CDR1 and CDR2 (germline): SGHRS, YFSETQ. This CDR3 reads CASSHGTGPGSSYNGQFF. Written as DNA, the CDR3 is TGCGCCAGCAGCCACGGGACAGGCCCAGGGAGCTCCTACAATGGGCAGTTCTTC. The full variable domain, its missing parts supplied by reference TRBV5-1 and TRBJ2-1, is KAGVTQTPRYLIKTRGQQVTLSCSPISGHRSVSWYQQTPGQGLQFLFEYFSETQRNKGNFPGRFSGRQFSNSRSEMNVSTLELGDSALYLCASSHGTGPGSSYNGQFFGPGTRLTVL.

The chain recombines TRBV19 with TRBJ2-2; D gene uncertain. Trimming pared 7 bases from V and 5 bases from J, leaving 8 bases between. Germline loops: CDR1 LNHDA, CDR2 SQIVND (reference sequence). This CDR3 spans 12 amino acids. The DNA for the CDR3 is TGTGCCAGTACCTCTGCGACCGGGGAGCTGTTTTTT. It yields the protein CASTSATGELFF.

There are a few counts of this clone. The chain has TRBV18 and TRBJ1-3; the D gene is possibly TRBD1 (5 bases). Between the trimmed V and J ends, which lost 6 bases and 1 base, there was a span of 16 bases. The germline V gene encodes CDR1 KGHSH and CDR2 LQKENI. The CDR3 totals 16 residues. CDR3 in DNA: TGTGCCAGCTCGCAGGGCTCGCTCCTATCTGGAAACACCATATATTTT. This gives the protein CASSQGSLLSGNTIYF.

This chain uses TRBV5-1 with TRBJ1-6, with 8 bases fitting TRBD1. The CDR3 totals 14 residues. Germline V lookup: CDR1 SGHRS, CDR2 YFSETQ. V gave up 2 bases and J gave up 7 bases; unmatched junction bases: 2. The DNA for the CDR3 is TGCGCCAGCAGCTTTCAGGGGGCAAATTCACCCCTCCACTTT. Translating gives CASSFQGANSPLHF.

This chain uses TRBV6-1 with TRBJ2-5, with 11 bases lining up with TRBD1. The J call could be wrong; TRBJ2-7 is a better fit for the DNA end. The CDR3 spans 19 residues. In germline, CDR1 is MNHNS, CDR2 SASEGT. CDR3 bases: TGTGCCAGCAGTGCGGGGGACAGGGGGTGGGAAGGGTGGACCTACGAGCAGTACTTC. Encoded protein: CASSAGDRGWEGWTYEQYF.

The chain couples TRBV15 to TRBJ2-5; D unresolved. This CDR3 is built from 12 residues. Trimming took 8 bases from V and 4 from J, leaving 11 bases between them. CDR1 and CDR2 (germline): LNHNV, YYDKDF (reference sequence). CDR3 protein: CATSPRGETQYF. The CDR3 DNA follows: TGTGCCACCTCCCCGAGAGGAGAGACCCAGTACTTC.

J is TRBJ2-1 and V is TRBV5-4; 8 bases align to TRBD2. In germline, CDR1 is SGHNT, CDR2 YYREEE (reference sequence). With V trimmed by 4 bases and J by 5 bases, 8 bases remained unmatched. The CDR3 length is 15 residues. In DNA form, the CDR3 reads TGTGCCAGCAGCACTGGTAGCGGGATCAACAATGAGCAGTTCTTC. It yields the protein CASSTGSGINNEQFF.